The clone carrying this T cell receptor (beta chain) showed up just once. These data originate in a study of CD8+ T cells in alopecia areata. This CDR3 has 15 residues. The V and J ends lost 6 bases and 13 bases respectively, with 28 bases between them. The V gene's germline CDR1 is SQVTM and CDR2 ANQGSEA. RNA was isolated and reverse transcribed to cDNA, the sequencing template. Repertoires were generated with immunoSEQ multiplex PCR, while TCRdb's copy carries only in-frame clones and drops some. Here the sample spans about 160,000 clones, 50% to 70% being singletons. Treatment of the sample: oral pan-JAK inhibitor, 5-10 mg twice daily.

The specimen was CD4+ T cells sorted from blood, collected at week 4, from a patient treated with tofacitinib. This sequence joins TRBV29-1 and TRBJ2-1, with a weak D call TRBD2 (7 bases). The receptor's source is a human donor with alopecia areata. CDR3 coding DNA: TGCAGCGTCGTACGGTGGGGGGGCGTCGATGATAGCCAGTTCTTC. This gives the protein CSVVRWGGVDDSQFF.